Listed below are T cell receptor beta chains from one sample, sequenced in a study of cytomegalovirus exposure and HLA in healthy donors. Sequenced by immunoSEQ multiplex PCR; TCRdb stores in-frame clones only, minus some. The sample shows about 160,000 clones, approximately 80% of them seen only once. The specimen was PBMCs. Receptors were obtained from a man younger than 35 in good health and CMV-seronegative. Both conserved end residues are trimmed from each CDR3.

j_call,v_call,cdr3_aa
TRBJ1-2,TRBV19,ASSPRAGSGGYT
TRBJ2-2,TRBV5-1,ASSLRTGGAGNTGELF
TRBJ2-3,TRBV25-1,ASSELGGHLGTQY
TRBJ2-7,TRBV2,ASTEDRPTYEQY
TRBJ1-1,TRBV4-1,ASSHQGNTEAF
TRBJ2-1,TRBV2,ASCYLQSSDEQF
TRBJ2-3,TRBV7-6,ASSRGLAGLSTDTQY
TRBJ1-1,TRBV6-6,ASSGRGMNTEAF
TRBJ2-4,TRBV4-3,ASSPQAAELAKNIQY
TRBJ2-7,TRBV7-9,ASSLYSSPSGKYEQY
TRBJ1-4,TRBV5-1,ASSSPGLEKLF
TRBJ2-5,TRBV5-6,ASISQGWETQY
TRBJ1-3,TRBV9,ASSVGPGPPDTIY
TRBJ2-3,TRBV5-1,ASSRLAGGPKDTQY
TRBJ1-1,TRBV9,ASSPGTLNTEAF
TRBJ2-7,TRBV5-1,ASTLQGPSYEQY
TRBJ2-1,TRBV30,AWSVLGTNHNEQF
TRBJ2-7,TRBV6-4,ASSAGAGGYEQY
TRBJ1-1,TRBV7-9,ASSLRDTEAF
TRBJ2-2,TRBV19,ASSQTGTANTGELF
TRBJ2-5,TRBV28,ASSLTRLAGETQY
TRBJ2-6,TRBV7-3,ASSPTWRPLTHSGANVLT
TRBJ1-5,TRBV7-2,ASSFPGGQPQH
TRBJ2-7,TRBV4-3,ASSQDPGGEQY
TRBJ1-5,TRBV2,ASSEAWQGFNDGQPQH
TRBJ2-7,TRBV28,ASRLPGVPYEQY
TRBJ2-7,TRBV4-3,ASSQQDRGYEQY
TRBJ1-3,TRBV7-8,ASKWGRVASGNTIY
TRBJ1-1,TRBV9,ASSDEDRGNTEAF
TRBJ2-5,TRBV28,ASSPSDFQETQY
TRBJ1-5,TRBV30,AWRLQGASNQPQH
TRBJ1-3,TRBV6-6,AGKQGMRGNTIY
TRBJ1-5,TRBV28,ASSLFGQGVGQPQH
TRBJ2-1,TRBV12-5,ASGDSSSEQF
TRBJ2-7,TRBV6-6,ASSYPPQGGYEQY
TRBJ2-5,TRBV9,ASSVDASGGETQY
TRBJ1-1,TRBV28,ASWTFGAHLNTEAF
TRBJ2-7,TRBV6-5,ASSPPGQGRGEQY
TRBJ1-4,TRBV7-2,ASSTGTGNEKLF
TRBJ2-2,TRBV4-3,ASSPGLGANTGELF
TRBJ2-1,TRBV2,ASREYNEQF
TRBJ2-3,TRBV5-1,ASNPGGSTDTQY
TRBJ2-1,TRBV2,ASLRENYNEQF